This TCR beta chain was captured in a study of blood T cell repertoires in COVID-19. Overall study: Some COVID-19 samples were acute and others convalescent; all came from the United States, Italy and Spain. Nucleic acid was either cDNA or gDNA, and it came from T cells, B-cell-depleted T cells, or PBMCs.

Produced via immunoSEQ multiplex PCR; TCRdb's table is partial and in-frame only. The sample consists of 50,000 to 75,000 clones, more than 75% of them appearing once. Germline V CDR1 and CDR2: LGHNA, YNFKEQ. This CDR3 comprises 16 residues. V lost 2 bases, J lost 4 bases, and 5 bases stayed unmatched. The TCR comes from a man of 80 years or more in a cohort sampled during active COVID-19. V and J are TRBV4-2 and TRBJ2-3; the match to TRBD2 covers 11 bases. Sequencing was performed on peripheral blood. The CDR3 loop reads CASSQRTSGSADTQYF. The CDR3 region has the DNA TGTGCCAGCAGCCAACGGACTAGCGGGTCGGCAGATACGCAGTATTTT.